This is a list of T cell receptor beta chains from one sample in a study of blood T cell repertoires in COVID-19. Measured with immunoSEQ multiplex PCR; TCRdb has only the in-frame clones, and not every one. The table lists more than 140,000 clones, around 84% of them singletons, with approximately 8.3% in the top ten. The sequenced material came from peripheral blood. These receptors were collected from an older woman with acute or convalescent COVID-19. Each CDR3 is given with its conserved first and last residue. The D gene is left open where the match is weak. Expanded clones get a size class; other rows say once, few or many, or leave the size out.

d_call	v_call	j_call	clone_size	cdr3_nt	cdr3_aa
TRBD2	TRBV5-6	TRBJ2-3	-	TGTGCCAGCAGCTTGGTGAGCGGGGGGCTGGATACGCAGTATTTT	CASSLVSGGLDTQYF
-	TRBV19	TRBJ2-4	-	TGTGCCAGTAGTAATCCGCCTGGGGCAGGGGCGAAAAACATTCAGTACTTC	CASSNPPGAGAKNIQYF
TRBD1	TRBV27	TRBJ1-5	-	TGTGCCAGCAGTGTGACAGGGGACGGGCAGCCCCAGCATTTT	CASSVTGDGQPQHF
TRBD2	TRBV30	TRBJ2-5	-	TGTGCCTGGAGTGTAAGCAGCGGGGCATACCAAGAGACCCAGTACTTC	CAWSVSSGAYQETQYF
-	TRBV19	TRBJ2-5	-	TGTGCCAGTAGTGCCTCTCAGGGAGGTGAGACCCAGTACTTC	CASSASQGGETQYF
TRBD2	TRBV18	TRBJ2-1	-	TGTGCCAGCTCACCAAAAGAAGCGGGGAGTCAGGTTGAGCAGTTCTTC	CASSPKEAGSQVEQFF
-	TRBV29-1	TRBJ1-1	-	TGCAGCGCCGAGCGGGGGGCTGAAGCTTTCTTT	CSAERGAEAFF
-	TRBV9	TRBJ2-7	-	TGTGCCAGCAGCCCAGGGTGGGGCGAGCAGTACTTC	CASSPGWGEQYF
TRBD2	TRBV5-4	TRBJ2-5	few	TGTGCCAGCAGCCTAGGGACTAGCCGCCCCCTCAGAGAGACCCAGTACTTC	CASSLGTSRPLRETQYF
TRBD1	TRBV5-1	TRBJ2-7	-	TGCGCCAGCAGCTTGGGTCGGGACAGCCTAGGGTACGAGCAGTACTTC	CASSLGRDSLGYEQYF
-	TRBV6-4	TRBJ2-3	-	TGTGCCAGCAGTGTCACGGGGGGCCTCACAGATACGCAGTATTTT	CASSVTGGLTDTQYF
-	TRBV5-6	TRBJ1-6	-	TGTGCCAGCAGCTTGGGTCGGGGGTTCAATTCACCCCTCCACTTT	CASSLGRGFNSPLHF
-	TRBV19	TRBJ1-5	once	TGTGCCAGTAGTATTAGAGGGACTGGAGAAAATCAGCCCCAGCATTTT	CASSIRGTGENQPQHF
-	TRBV16	TRBJ2-7	few	TGTGCCAGCAGCCAATTCCGGCAGGCTCCAGGAAGGGAGCAGTACTTC	CASSQFRQAPGREQYF
-	TRBV3-1/TRBV3-2	TRBJ2-3	-	TGTGCCAGCAGCCACCGGATAGCGCTTCCTAGCACAGATACGCAGTATTTT	CASSHRIALPSTDTQYF
-	TRBV11-2	TRBJ2-1	once	TGTGCCAGCAGCGCATGGCCGCGGGGGCAGCGTGGTGAGCAGTTCTTC	CASSAWPRGQRGEQFF
-	TRBV2	TRBJ1-2	-	TGTGCCAGCAGTGAAAACCGACCCCCGGGGTCGAGCTACACCTTC	CASSENRPPGSSYTF
TRBD1	TRBV5-4	TRBJ1-3	-	TGTGCCAGCAGCTTTAGACAGGGGAACACCATATATTTT	CASSFRQGNTIYF
TRBD2	TRBV10-3	TRBJ2-1	-	TGTGCCATCAGTGAGCTGGCGGGGGCCTACAATGAGCAGTTCTTC	CAISELAGAYNEQFF
-	TRBV12-3/TRBV12-4	TRBJ1-1	few	TGTGCCAGCAACAAGAACACTGAAGCTTTCTTT	CASNKNTEAFF
-	TRBV7-9	TRBJ2-2	many	TGTGCCAGCAGCTTAGTCAGGAACACCGGGGAGCTGTTTTTT	CASSLVRNTGELFF
-	TRBV13	TRBJ1-1	-	TGTGCCAGCAGCTTTTCAGTGAACACTGAAGCTTTCTTT	CASSFSVNTEAFF
TRBD1	TRBV4-3	TRBJ2-1	once	TGCGCCAGCAGCTGGGACAGGGTGACCTACAATGAGCAGTTCTTC	CASSWDRVTYNEQFF
TRBD1	TRBV10-3	TRBJ2-1	many	TGTGCCATCAGACCGGGACAGGGGGCCGAGGCCCCAGGGTACAATGAGCAGTTCTTC	CAIRPGQGAEAPGYNEQFF
-	TRBV27	TRBJ1-6	-	TGTGCCAGCAGTGCTCAGGGACACGAAAATTCACCCCTCCACTTT	CASSAQGHENSPLHF
TRBD1	TRBV28	TRBJ1-2	-	TGTGCCAGCAGTTTAAATGCACAGGGGGCGCTTGGCTACACCTTC	CASSLNAQGALGYTF
-	TRBV2	TRBJ1-5	-	TGTGCCAGCAGTGAGGAGGTGAAGCCCCAGCATTTT	CASSEEVKPQHF
TRBD1	TRBV5-1	TRBJ2-7	-	TGCGCCAGCAGCTTTAGACAGGGTCCCTACGAGCAGTACTTC	CASSFRQGPYEQYF
TRBD1	TRBV30	TRBJ1-4	-	TGTGCCTGGAGGGAGACAGGGAGTATTTTCGAAAAACTGTTTTTT	CAWRETGSIFEKLFF
TRBD1	TRBV30	TRBJ2-7	-	TGTGCCTGGCGGGACAGGTGGACCTACGAGCAGTACTTC	CAWRDRWTYEQYF
-	TRBV6-5	TRBJ1-6	-	TGTGCCAGCAGAACAGAGAATAATTCACCCCTCCACTTT	CASRTENNSPLHF
-	TRBV7-3	TRBJ2-3	-	TGTGCCAGCAGCCAAGCGCGGCGGAGCACAGATACGCAGTATTTT	CASSQARRSTDTQYF
-	TRBV30	TRBJ1-3	once	TGTGCCTTCCAGCGTGACGAGTCTGGAAACACCATATATTTT	CAFQRDESGNTIYF
TRBD2	TRBV4-2	TRBJ2-6	-	TGTGCCAGCAGCCAAGCGGCGGGGGGAGGGGCCAACGTCCTGACTTTC	CASSQAAGGGANVLTF
-	TRBV6-5	TRBJ1-3	-	TGTGCCAGCAGTCTGACGGGTGACTCTGGAAACACCATATATTTT	CASSLTGDSGNTIYF
TRBD1	TRBV7-9	TRBJ1-6	-	TGTGCCAGCAGCACTGACAGGGCCTCCGGATCACCCCTCCACTTT	CASSTDRASGSPLHF
TRBD1	TRBV5-1	TRBJ2-7	many	TGCGCCAGCAGCCTCGGGGACAGCTCCTACGAGCAGTACTTC	CASSLGDSSYEQYF
TRBD1	TRBV2	TRBJ1-1	-	TGTGCCAGCAGAGCCGGGACAGATTACGACACTGAAGCTTTCTTT	CASRAGTDYDTEAFF
TRBD1	TRBV25-1	TRBJ2-1	once	TGTGCCAGCAGTGTCGGGACAGGGGGCAATAATGAGCAGTTCTTC	CASSVGTGGNNEQFF
TRBD1	TRBV12-3/TRBV12-4	TRBJ2-2	once	TGTGCCAGCAGTCACAGGGGCGGGGGGGAGCTGTTTTTT	CASSHRGGGELFF
-	TRBV21-1	TRBJ2-1	-	TGTGCCACACTTCTCACGGGGACTAGTCTCGATGAGCAGTTCTTC	CATLLTGTSLDEQFF
TRBD2	TRBV9	TRBJ2-5	-	TGTGCCAGCAGCGTAGCGATTAGCGGGGGGGCCGGGGAAGAGACCCAGTACTTC	CASSVAISGGAGEETQYF
-	TRBV7-2	TRBJ1-2	-	TGTGCCAGCAGCTTAGAGGGGATTGGGGTTCGCTATGGCTACACCTTC	CASSLEGIGVRYGYTF
TRBD2	TRBV4-3	TRBJ2-1	-	TGCGCCAGCAGCCTGGGGACTAGCGGAGTAAATGAGCAGTTCTTC	CASSLGTSGVNEQFF
-	TRBV19	TRBJ2-3	-	TGTGCCAGTAGTGACGACGGGAGCACAGATACGCAGTATTTT	CASSDDGSTDTQYF
-	TRBV19	TRBJ2-7	-	TGTGCCAGTAGTGCACAGGGCCTCTACGAGCAGTACTTC	CASSAQGLYEQYF
TRBD1	TRBV24-1	TRBJ2-7	-	TGTGCCACCAGTCCCCAGACAGGGGACGAGCAGTACTTC	CATSPQTGDEQYF
-	TRBV24-1	TRBJ2-7	-	TGTGCCACCAGTGATCAAGGCCGAGGGGAGGCGAAGCAGTACTTC	CATSDQGRGEAKQYF
-	TRBV7-8	TRBJ2-7	-	TGTGCCAGCAGCCTGGGACATATCGAGCAGTACTTC	CASSLGHIEQYF
TRBD1	TRBV28	TRBJ2-1	-	TGTGCCAGCAGACAGGGGGCGAGGAACAATGAGCAGTTCTTC	CASRQGARNNEQFF
TRBD1	TRBV6-5	TRBJ1-1	-	TGTGCCAGCAGTGACTCTCAGGGGGCAAAAGCTTTCTTT	CASSDSQGAKAFF
-	TRBV28	TRBJ1-3	-	TGTGCCAGCAGTTTAAGGCAGGGTTCTACTGGAAACACCATATATTTT	CASSLRQGSTGNTIYF
TRBD1	TRBV28	TRBJ1-5	-	TGTGCCAGCAGTTGGAATAGGGGGCTCGGGAGCAATCAGCCCCAGCATTTT	CASSWNRGLGSNQPQHF
TRBD1	TRBV5-1	TRBJ2-5	-	TGCGCCAGCAGCTCCGGGGAGGGACAGGGGGCCGAGGAGACCCAGTACTTC	CASSSGEGQGAEETQYF